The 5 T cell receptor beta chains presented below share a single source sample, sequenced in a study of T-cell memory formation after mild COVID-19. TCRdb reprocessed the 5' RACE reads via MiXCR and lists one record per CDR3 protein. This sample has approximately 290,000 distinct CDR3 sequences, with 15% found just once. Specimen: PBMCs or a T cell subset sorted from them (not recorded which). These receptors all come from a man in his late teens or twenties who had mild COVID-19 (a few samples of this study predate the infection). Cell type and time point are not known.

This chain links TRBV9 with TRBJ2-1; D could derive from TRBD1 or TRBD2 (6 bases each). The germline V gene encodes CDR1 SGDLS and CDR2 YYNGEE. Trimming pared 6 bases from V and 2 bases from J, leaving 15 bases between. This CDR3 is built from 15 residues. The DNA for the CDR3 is TGTGCCAGCACACGTGGGGGCGGGGCCTACAATGAGCAGTTCTTC. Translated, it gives CASTRGGGAYNEQFF.

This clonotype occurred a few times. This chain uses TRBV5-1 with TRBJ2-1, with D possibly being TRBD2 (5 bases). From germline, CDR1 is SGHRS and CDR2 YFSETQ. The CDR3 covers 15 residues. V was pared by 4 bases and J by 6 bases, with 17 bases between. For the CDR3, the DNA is TGCGCCAGCAGCCTCGGGATGGGCAGGCCCAATGAGCAGTTCTTC. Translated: CASSLGMGRPNEQFF.

CDR3 residues: CASSLGSTSYGYTF. The CDR3 DNA is TGTGCCAGCAGCTTGGGATCAACAAGCTATGGCTACACCTTC. The chain combines TRBV5-8 with TRBJ1-2; D not certain. There are 14 residues in the CDR3. V was clipped by 0 bases and J by 4 bases, with 10 bases between them. The germline CDR1 and CDR2 sequences are SGHTS and YDEGEE.

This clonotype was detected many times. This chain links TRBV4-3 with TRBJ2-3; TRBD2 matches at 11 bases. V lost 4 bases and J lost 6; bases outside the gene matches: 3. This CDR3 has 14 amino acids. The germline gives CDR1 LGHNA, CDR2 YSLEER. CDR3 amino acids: CASSPGLAVDTQYF. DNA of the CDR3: TGCGCCAGCAGCCCGGGACTAGCGGTGGATACGCAGTATTTT.

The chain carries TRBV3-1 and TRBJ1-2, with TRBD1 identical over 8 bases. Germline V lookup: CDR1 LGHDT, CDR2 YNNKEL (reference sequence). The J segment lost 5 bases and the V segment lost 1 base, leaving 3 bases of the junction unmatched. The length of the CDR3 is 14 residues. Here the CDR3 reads CASSQGQGPYGYTF. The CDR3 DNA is TGTGCCAGCAGCCAAGGACAGGGGCCTTATGGCTACACCTTC.